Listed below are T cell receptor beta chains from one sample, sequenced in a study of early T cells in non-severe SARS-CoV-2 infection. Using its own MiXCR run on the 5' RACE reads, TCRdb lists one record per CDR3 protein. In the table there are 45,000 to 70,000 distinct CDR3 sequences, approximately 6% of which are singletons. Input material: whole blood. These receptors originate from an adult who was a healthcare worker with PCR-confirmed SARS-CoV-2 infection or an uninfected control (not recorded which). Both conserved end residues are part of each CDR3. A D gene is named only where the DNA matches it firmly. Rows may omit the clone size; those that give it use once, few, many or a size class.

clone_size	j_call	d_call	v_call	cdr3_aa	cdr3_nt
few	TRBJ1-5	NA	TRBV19	CASIETPNSNQPQHF	TGTGCCAGTATAGAGACGCCAAATAGCAATCAGCCCCAGCATTTT
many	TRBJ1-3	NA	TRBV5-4	CASSLQGVGNTIYF	TGTGCCAGCAGCTTACAGGGCGTCGGAAACACCATATATTTT
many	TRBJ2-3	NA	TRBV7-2	CASSSGYAAQYF	TGTGCCAGCAGCTCGGGGTACGCCGCGCAGTATTTT
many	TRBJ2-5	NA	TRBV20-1	CSAQTTGQETQYF	TGCAGTGCTCAAACCACAGGCCAAGAGACCCAGTACTTC
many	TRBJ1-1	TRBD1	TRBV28	CASSTDRGSTEAFF	TGTGCCAGCAGTACGGACAGGGGGAGCACTGAAGCTTTCTTT
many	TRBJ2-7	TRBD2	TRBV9	CASSVGFRGGDRIPYEQYF	TGTGCCAGCAGCGTAGGATTCCGGGGAGGGGATCGAATCCCCTACGAGCAGTACTTC
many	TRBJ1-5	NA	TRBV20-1	CSARTTGNGQPQHF	TGCAGTGCTAGAACTACAGGGAATGGCCAGCCCCAGCATTTT
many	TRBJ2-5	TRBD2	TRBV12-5	CASGLPRGVQETQYF	TGTGCTAGTGGTTTGCCGCGGGGGGTCCAAGAGACCCAGTACTTC
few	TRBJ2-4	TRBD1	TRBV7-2	CASSSAGTEILAKNIQYF	TGTGCCAGCAGCTCCGCCGGGACAGAAATACTAGCCAAAAACATTCAGTACTTC
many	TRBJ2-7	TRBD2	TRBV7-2	CASSLYTSGPYEQYF	TGTGCCAGCAGCTTGTACACTAGCGGGCCCTACGAGCAGTACTTC
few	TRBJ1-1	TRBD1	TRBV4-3	CASSQDGTGETEAFF	TGCGCCAGCAGCCAAGACGGGACAGGGGAAACTGAAGCTTTCTTT
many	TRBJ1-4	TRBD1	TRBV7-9	CASSLGTGGDEKLFF	TGTGCCAGCAGCTTAGGGACAGGGGGAGATGAAAAACTGTTTTTT
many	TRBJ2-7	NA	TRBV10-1	CASSENPGPYEQYF	TGCGCCAGCAGTGAGAACCCAGGGCCCTACGAGCAGTACTTC
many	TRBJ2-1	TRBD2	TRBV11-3	CASSLDSGRHNEQFF	TGTGCCAGCAGCTTAGACTCCGGGAGGCACAATGAGCAGTTCTTC
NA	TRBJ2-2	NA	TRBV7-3	CASSLTLVDSHTGELFF	TGTGCCAGCAGCTTAACGTTGGTCGACAGCCACACCGGGGAGCTGTTTTTT
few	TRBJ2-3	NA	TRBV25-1	CASSDGVVDTQYF	TGTGCCAGCAGTGATGGGGTCGTGGATACGCAGTATTTT
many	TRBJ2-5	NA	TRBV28	CASSFETQYF	TGTGCCAGCAGTTTTGAGACCCAGTACTTC
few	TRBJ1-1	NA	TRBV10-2	CASTRTANTEAFF	TGCGCCAGCACCAGGACAGCAAACACTGAAGCTTTCTTT
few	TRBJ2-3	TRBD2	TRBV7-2	CASSPRTSGGIGDTQYF	TGTGCCAGCAGCCCGAGAACTAGCGGGGGGATTGGAGATACGCAGTATTTT
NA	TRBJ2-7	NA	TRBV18	CASSPGQNAAYEQYF	TGTGCCAGCTCACCCGGACAGAATGCAGCCTACGAGCAGTACTTC
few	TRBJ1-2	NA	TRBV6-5	CASSSPNYGYTF	TGTGCCAGCAGTTCCCCTAACTATGGCTACACCTTC
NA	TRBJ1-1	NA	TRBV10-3	CAISESLGRTEAFF	TGTGCCATCAGTGAGTCTTTGGGGAGGACTGAAGCTTTCTTT
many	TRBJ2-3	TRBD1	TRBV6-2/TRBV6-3	CASRPDRGGDTQYF	TGTGCCAGCAGGCCGGACAGGGGGGGAGATACGCAGTATTTT
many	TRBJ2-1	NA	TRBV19	CASSRGTNSYNEQFF	TGTGCCAGTAGTAGGGGGACAAACTCCTACAATGAGCAGTTCTTC
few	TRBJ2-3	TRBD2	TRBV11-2	CASSLVYGTTLLDTQYF	TGTGCCAGCAGCCTAGTCTACGGGACTACCCTTTTGGATACGCAGTATTTT
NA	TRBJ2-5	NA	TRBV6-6	CASNQLKATAQETQYF	TGTGCCAGCAACCAACTAAAAGCCACGGCGCAAGAGACCCAGTACTTC
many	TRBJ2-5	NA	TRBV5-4	CASSLEGVETQYF	TGTGCCAGCAGCTTGGAGGGAGTGGAGACCCAGTACTTC
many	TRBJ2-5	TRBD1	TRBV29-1	CSGGDRVGETQYF	TGCAGCGGGGGGGACAGGGTAGGAGAGACCCAGTACTTC
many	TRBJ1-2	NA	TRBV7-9	CASAQGEGLKYGYTF	TGTGCCAGCGCCCAAGGAGAGGGGCTGAAATATGGCTACACCTTC
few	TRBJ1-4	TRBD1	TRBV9	CASSVEGQTNEKLFF	TGTGCCAGCAGCGTAGAGGGACAGACTAATGAAAAACTGTTTTTT
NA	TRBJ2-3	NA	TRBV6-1	CASSRSGDTQYF	TGTGCCAGCAGTAGGTCAGGCGATACGCAGTATTTT
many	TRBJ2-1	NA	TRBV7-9	CASSSTLRGDNEQFF	TGTGCCAGCAGCTCCACCCTCAGGGGGGACAATGAGCAGTTCTTC
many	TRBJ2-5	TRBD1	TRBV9	CASSPGTAIYQETQYF	TGTGCCAGCAGCCCCGGGACAGCGATATACCAAGAGACCCAGTACTTC
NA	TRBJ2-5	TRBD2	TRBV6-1	CASSELSGGAGQETQYF	TGTGCCAGCAGCGAACTGAGCGGGGGGGCCGGCCAAGAGACCCAGTACTTC
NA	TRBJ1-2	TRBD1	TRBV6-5	CASRDLGQGYGYTF	TGTGCCAGCAGAGACCTGGGACAGGGCTATGGCTACACCTTC
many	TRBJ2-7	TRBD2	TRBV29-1	CSVRTSGAPYEQYF	TGCAGCGTTCGTACTAGCGGGGCCCCCTACGAGCAGTACTTC
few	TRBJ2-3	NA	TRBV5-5	CASSFQGGRTDTQYF	TGTGCCAGCAGCTTCCAGGGCGGACGCACAGATACGCAGTATTTT
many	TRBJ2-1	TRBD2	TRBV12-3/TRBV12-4	CASSPPSSGGAPNEQFF	TGTGCCAGCAGTCCTCCCTCTAGCGGGGGGGCCCCCAATGAGCAGTTCTTC